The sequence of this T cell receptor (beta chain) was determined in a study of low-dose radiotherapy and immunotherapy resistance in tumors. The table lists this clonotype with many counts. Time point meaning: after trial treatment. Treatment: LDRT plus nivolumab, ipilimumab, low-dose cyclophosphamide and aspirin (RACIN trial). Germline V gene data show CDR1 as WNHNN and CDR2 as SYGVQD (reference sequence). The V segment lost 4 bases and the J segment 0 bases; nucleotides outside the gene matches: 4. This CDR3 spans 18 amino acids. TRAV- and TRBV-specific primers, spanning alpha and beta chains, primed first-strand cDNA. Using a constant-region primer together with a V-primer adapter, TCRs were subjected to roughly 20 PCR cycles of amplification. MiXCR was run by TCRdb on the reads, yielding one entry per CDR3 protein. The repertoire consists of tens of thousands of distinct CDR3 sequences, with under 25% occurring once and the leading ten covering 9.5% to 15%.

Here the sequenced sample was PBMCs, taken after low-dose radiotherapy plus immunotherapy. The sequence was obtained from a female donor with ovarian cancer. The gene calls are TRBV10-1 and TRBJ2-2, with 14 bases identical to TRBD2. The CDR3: CASSARLAGGPNTGELFF. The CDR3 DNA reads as TGCGCCAGCAGTGCCCGACTAGCGGGAGGGCCGAACACCGGGGAGCTGTTTTTT.